The TCR beta chain described here comes from a study of T-cell reconstitution after alpha-beta-depleted transplantation in children. For TCRbeta, the library was prepared with unique molecular identifiers. TCRdb itself ran the PCR reads through MiXCR, one entry per CDR3 protein. The data show a few hundred thousand distinct CDR3 sequences, 12% seen once. Unmatched junction bases numbered 5, after V lost 6 bases and J lost 3 bases. The CDR3 is 14 residues long. The chain has TRBV12-3 or TRBV12-4 and TRBJ2-1; 7 nucleotides align to TRBD1. The sample in question was PBMCs from the stem cell graft donor, obtained from the stem cell graft. The sequence was obtained from a human donor who donated a stem cell graft to a child with combined immunodeficiency. The CDR3 DNA sequence: TGTGCCAGCAGAACTGACAGGGTCTACAATGAGCAGTTCTTC. This encodes CASRTDRVYNEQFF.